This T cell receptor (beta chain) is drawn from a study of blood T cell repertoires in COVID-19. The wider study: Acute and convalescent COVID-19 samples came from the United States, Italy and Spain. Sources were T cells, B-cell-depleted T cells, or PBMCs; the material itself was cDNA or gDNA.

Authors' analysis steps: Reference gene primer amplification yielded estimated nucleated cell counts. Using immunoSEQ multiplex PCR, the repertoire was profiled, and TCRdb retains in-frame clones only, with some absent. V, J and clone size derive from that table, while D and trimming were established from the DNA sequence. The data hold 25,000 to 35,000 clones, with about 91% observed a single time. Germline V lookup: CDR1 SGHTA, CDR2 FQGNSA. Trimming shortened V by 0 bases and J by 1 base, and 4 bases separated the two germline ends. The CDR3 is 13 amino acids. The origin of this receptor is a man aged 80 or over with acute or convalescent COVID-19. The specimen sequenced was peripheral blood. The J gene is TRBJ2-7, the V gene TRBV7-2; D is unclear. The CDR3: CASSLAESYEQYF. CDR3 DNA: TGTGCCAGCAGCTTAGCGGAGTCCTACGAGCAGTACTTC.